Below, one T cell receptor (beta chain) is given with its context. These data come from a study of blood T cell repertoires in COVID-19. Study summary: Material from acute and convalescent COVID-19 was sourced from the United States, Italy and Spain. PBMCs, B-cell-depleted T cells, or T cells were the source of the cDNA or gDNA that made up the material.

The CDR3 length is 18 residues. The V gene lost 4 bases and the J gene lost 6 bases, with 25 bases spanning the gap. Germline-derived CDR1 and CDR2 are SGHDN and FVKESK. Authors' processing steps: By means of reference gene primer amplification, nucleated cell counts were estimated. Only in-frame clones appear in the TCRdb table, and some are missing; sequencing was by immunoSEQ multiplex PCR. V, J and clone size were drawn from that table, and D and trimming were deduced from the DNA. Of 350,000 to 550,000 clones in the sample, around nine tenths were seen once. The sequencing sample was made of peripheral blood. This TCR came from a woman in her 30s with acute or convalescent COVID-19. V gene TRBV14 combines with J gene TRBJ2-1; TRBD1 might be the D (6 bases). The CDR3 bases are TGTGCCAGCAGCCCATCCTCTAAGATTTCTGACAGGACCAATGAGCAGTTCTTC. Its protein product is CASSPSSKISDRTNEQFF.